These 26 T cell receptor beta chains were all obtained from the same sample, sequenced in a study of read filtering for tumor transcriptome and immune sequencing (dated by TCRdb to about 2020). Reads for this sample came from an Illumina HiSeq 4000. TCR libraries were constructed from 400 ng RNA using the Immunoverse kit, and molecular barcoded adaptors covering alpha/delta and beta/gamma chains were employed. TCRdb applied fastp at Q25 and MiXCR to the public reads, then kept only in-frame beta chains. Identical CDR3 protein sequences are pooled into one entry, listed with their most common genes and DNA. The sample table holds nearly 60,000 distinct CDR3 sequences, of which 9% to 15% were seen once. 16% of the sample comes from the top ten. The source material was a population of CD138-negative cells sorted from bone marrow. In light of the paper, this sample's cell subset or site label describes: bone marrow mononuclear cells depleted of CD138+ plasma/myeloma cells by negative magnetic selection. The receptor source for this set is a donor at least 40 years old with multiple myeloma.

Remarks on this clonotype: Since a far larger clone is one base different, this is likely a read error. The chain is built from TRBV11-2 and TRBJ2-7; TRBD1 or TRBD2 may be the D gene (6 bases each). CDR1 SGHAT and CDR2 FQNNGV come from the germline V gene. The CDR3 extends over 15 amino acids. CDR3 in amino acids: CASSRTGGTFWEQYF. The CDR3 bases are TGTGCCAGCAGCAGAACTGGCGGGACATTTTGGGAGCAGTACTTT.

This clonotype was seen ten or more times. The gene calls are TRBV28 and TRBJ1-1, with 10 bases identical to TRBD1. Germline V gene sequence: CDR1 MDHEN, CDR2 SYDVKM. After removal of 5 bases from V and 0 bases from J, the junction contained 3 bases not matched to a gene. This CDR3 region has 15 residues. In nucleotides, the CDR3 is TGTGCCAGCAGTCGACAGGGGGCTATGAACACTGAAGCTTTCTTT. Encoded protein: CASSRQGAMNTEAFF.

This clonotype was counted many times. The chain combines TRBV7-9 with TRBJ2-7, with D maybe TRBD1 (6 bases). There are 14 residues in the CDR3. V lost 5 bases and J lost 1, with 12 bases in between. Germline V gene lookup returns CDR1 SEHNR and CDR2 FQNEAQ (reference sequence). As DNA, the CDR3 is TGTGCCAGCAGCCCGCCACAGGGATCCTACGAGCAGTACTTC. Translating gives CASSPPQGSYEQYF.

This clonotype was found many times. Written as DNA, the CDR3 is TGTGCCAGCTCACCACGAGGGCAGCTTGAAAAACTGTTTTTT. It codes for CASSPRGQLEKLFF. The rearrangement joins TRBV18 to TRBJ1-4; D is uncertain. Germline CDR1 is KGHSH and CDR2 is LQKENI. The V end was cut by 1 base, the J end by 7 bases, with 10 bases between. CDR3 length: 14 amino acids.

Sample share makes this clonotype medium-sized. Here the CDR3 reads CASSPSRDRGHYEQYF. CDR3 bases: TGTGCCAGCAGCCCTTCCCGGGACAGGGGCCACTACGAGCAGTACTTC. The chain has TRBV7-9 and TRBJ2-7; 10 nucleotides match TRBD1. The V gene end was trimmed by 5 bases and the J gene end by 3 bases; junction bases not matched to a gene: 10. This CDR3 spans 16 amino acids. The V gene's germline CDR1 is SEHNR and CDR2 FQNEAQ (reference sequence).

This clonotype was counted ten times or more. CDR3 nucleotide sequence: TGCAGTGCTAGAGAAACAGGGGGAATTCGAGAGACCCAGTACTTC. It specifies CSARETGGIRETQYF. The chain joins TRBV20-1 to TRBJ2-5, with 8 bases matching TRBD1. Germline-derived CDR1 and CDR2 are DFQATT and SNEGSKA (reference sequence). The CDR3 sequence is 15 residues long. V shed 0 bases, J shed 4 bases, and the junction held 7 bases outside the gene matches.

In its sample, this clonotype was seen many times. CDR3 sequence: CASSHPGTYEQYF. DNA of the CDR3: TGCGCCAGCAGCCACCCCGGGACCTACGAGCAGTACTTC. The chain joins TRBV4-1 to TRBJ2-7; D might be TRBD2 (5 bases). Trimming removed 3 bases from V and 2 bases from J, with 8 bases in between. The germline V gene has CDR1 MGHRA and CDR2 YSYEKL. This CDR3 comprises 13 residues.

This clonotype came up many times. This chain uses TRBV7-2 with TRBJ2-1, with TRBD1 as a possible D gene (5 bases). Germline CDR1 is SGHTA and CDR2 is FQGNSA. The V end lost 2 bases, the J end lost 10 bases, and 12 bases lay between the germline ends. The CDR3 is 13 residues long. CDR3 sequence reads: CASSLTRAGEQFF. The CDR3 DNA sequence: TGTGCCAGCAGCTTAACCAGGGCAGGCGAGCAGTTCTTC.

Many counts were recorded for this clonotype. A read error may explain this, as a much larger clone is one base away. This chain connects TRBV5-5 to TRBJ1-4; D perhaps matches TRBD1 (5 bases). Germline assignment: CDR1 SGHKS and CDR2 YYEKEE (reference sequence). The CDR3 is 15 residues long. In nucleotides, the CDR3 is TGTGCCAGCAGCTTTTCGGCAGGGACTAATGAAAAACTGTGTTTT. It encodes CASSFSAGTNEKLCF.

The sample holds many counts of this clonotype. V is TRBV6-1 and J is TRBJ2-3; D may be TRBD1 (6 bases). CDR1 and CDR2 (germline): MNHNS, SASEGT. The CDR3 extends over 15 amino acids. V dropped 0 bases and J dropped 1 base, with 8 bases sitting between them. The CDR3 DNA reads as TGTGCCAGCAGTGAAGCTCGGACAGGCACAGATACGCAGTATTTT. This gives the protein CASSEARTGTDTQYF.

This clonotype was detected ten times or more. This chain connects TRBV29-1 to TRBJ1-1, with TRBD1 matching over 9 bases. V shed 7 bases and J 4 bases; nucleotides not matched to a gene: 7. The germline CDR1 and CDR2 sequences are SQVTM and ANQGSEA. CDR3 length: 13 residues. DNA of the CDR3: TGCAGCGCCCCGGACAGGGGAGGCACTGAAGCTTTCTTT. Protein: CSAPDRGGTEAFF.

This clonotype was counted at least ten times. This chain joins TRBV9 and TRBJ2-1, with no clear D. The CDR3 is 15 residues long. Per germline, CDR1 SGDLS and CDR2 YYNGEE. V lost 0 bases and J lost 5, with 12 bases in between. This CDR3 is CASSVGQALDNEQFF. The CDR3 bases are TGTGCCAGCAGCGTAGGGCAGGCGCTAGACAATGAGCAGTTCTTC.

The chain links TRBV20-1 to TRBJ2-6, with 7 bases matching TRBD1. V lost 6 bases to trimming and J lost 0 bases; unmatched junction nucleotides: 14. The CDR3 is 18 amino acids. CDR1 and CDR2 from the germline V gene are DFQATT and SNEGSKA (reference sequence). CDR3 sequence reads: CSARASTGAHSGANVLTF. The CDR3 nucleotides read TGCAGTGCCCGAGCTAGTACAGGGGCACACTCTGGGGCCAACGTCCTGACTTTC.

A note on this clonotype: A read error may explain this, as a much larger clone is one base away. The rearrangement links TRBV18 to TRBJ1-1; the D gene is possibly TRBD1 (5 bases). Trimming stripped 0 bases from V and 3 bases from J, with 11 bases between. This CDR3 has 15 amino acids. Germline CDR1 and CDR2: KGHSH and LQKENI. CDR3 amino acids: CASSPPALGDTEAFF. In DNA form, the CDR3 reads TGTGCCAGCTCACCACCGGCCTTGGGGGACACTGAAGCTTTCTTT.

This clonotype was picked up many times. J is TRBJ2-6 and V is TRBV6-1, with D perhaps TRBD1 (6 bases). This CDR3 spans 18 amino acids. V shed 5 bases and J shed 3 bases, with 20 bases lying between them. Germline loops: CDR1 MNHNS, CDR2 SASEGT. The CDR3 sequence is CASSLGTRARIGANVLTF. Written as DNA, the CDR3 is TGTGCCAGCAGTCTGGGGACAAGAGCTCGAATTGGGGCCAACGTCCTGACTTTC.

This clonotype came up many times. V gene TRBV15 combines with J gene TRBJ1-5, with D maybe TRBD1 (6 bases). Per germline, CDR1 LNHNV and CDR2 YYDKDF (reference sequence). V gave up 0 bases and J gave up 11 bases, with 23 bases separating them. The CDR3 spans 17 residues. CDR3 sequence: CATSRDFQAYGGGSQHF. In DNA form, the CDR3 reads TGTGCCACCAGCAGAGATTTCCAGGCCTACGGAGGGGGGTCCCAGCATTTT.

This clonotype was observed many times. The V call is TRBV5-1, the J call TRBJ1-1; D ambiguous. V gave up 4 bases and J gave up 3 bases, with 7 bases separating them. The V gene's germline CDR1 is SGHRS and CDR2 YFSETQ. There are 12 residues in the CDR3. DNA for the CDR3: TGCGCCAGCAGCCACCCCCACACTGAAGCTTTCTTT. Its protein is CASSHPHTEAFF.

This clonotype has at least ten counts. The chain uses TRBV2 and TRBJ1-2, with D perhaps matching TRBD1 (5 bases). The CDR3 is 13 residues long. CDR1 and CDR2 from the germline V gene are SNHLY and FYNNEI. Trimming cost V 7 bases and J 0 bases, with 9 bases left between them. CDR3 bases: TGTGCCAGCAATAGGGGAGCTAACTATGGCTACACCTTC. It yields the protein CASNRGANYGYTF.

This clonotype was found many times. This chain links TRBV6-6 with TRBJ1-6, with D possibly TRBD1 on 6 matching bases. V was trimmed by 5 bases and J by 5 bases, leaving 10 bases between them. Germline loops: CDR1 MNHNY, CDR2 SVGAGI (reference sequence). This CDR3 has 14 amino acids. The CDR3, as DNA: TGTGCCAGCAGTGCCGGGACACATAATTCACCCCTCCACTTT. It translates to CASSAGTHNSPLHF.

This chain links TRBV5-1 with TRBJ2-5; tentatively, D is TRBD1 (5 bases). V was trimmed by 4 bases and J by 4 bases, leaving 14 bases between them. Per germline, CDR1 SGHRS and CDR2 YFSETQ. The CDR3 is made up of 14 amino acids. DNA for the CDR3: TGCGCCAGCAGCGCCGGACAAGGTGGAGAGACCCAGTACTTC. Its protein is CASSAGQGGETQYF. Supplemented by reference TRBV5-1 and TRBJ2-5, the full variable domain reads KAGVTQTPRYLIKTRGQQVTLSCSPISGHRSVSWYQQTPGQGLQFLFEYFSETQRNKGNFPGRFSGRQFSNSRSEMNVSTLELGDSALYLCASSAGQGGETQYFGPGTRLLVL.

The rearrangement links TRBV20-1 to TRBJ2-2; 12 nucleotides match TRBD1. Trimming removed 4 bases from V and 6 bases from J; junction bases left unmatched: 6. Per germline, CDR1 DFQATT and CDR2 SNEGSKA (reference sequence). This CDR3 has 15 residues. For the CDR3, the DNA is TGCAGTGCTATGACCGGGACAGGGGGCTCCGGGGAGCTGTTTTTT. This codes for CSAMTGTGGSGELFF.

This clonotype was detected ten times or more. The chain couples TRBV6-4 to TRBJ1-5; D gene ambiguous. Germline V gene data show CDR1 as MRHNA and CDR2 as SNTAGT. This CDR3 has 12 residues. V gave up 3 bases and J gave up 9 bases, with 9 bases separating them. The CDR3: CASSEGFGPQHF. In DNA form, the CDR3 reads TGTGCCAGCAGTGAGGGGTTTGGGCCCCAGCATTTT.

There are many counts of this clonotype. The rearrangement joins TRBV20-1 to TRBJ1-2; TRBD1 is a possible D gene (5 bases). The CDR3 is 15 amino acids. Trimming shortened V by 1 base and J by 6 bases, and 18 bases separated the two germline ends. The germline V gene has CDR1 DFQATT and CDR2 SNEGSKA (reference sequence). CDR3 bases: TGCAGTGCTAGAGTCGGGACCGCCTATTTAGATGGCTACACCTTC. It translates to CSARVGTAYLDGYTF.

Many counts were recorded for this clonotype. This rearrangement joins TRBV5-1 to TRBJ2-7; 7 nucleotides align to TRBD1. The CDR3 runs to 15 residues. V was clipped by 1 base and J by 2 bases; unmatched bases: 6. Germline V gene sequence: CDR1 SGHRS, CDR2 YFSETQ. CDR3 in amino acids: CASSLSGQTTYEQYF. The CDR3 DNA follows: TGCGCCAGCAGCTTGTCGGGACAGACGACCTACGAGCAGTACTTC.

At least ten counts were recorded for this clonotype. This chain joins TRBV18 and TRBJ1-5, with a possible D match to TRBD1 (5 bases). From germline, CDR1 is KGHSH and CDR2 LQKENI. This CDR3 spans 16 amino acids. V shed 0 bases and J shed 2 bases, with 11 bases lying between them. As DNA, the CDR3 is TGTGCCAGCTCACCACCGCCCGTAGGGGGCAATCAGCCCCAGCATTTT. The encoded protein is CASSPPPVGGNQPQHF.

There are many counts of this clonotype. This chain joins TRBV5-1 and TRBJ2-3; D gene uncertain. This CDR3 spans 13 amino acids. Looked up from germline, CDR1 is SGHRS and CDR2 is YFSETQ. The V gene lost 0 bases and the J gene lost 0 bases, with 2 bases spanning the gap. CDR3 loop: CASSLGSTDTQYF. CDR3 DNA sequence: TGCGCCAGCAGCTTGGGGAGCACAGATACGCAGTATTTT.